This T cell receptor (beta chain) was found in a study of Tregs in tolerant kidney transplant recipients. Germline V gives CDR1 SGHTA, CDR2 FQGNSA. The J segment lost 4 bases and the V segment lost 7 bases, leaving 9 bases of the junction unmatched. CDR3 size: 14 residues. With respect to this clone: The CDR3 is cut off 3 residues early in the read; its end comes from the germline J gene.

Method: immunoSEQ multiplex PCR; TCRdb's copy keeps in-frame clones and lacks some. This listing includes about 48,000 clones. The genes are TRBV7-2 and TRBJ1-2, with 7 bases lining up with TRBD1. The sample in question was CD4+ T cells from blood, obtained before the transplant. The TCR was taken from a human donor who received a combined kidney and bone marrow transplant. The CDR3 here is CASTFSTGPYGYTF. Partial CDR3 DNA: TGTGCCAGCACCTTTTCGACAGGGCCCTATGGC.